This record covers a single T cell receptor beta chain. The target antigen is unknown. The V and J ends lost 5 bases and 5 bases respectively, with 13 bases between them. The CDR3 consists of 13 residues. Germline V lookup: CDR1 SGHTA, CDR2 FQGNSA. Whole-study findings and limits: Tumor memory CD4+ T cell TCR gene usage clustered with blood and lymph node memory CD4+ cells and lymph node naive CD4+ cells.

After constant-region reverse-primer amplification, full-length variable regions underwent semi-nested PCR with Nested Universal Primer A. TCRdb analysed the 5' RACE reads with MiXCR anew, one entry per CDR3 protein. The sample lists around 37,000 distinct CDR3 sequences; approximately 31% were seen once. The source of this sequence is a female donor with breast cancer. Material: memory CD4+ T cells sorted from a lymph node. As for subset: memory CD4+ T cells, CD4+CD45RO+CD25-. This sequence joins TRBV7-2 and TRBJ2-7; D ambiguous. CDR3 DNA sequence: TGTGCCAGCAGCCCCGGACCGCCTAACGAGCAGTACTTC. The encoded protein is CASSPGPPNEQYF.